The clone carrying this T cell receptor (beta chain) was seen more than once but under ten times. What it recognizes is unknown. The CDR3 extends over 16 amino acids. Germline assignment: CDR1 MNHGY and CDR2 SAAAGT. J gave up 6 bases and V 4 bases, and 10 bases lay outside the gene matches. This specimen comes from a study of sequential checkpoint blockade in melanoma. TCRdb's table, derived via immunoSEQ multiplex PCR, lists solely in-frame clones and lacks some. Altogether roughly 3,700 clones are present, approximately 25% being singletons, with the ten largest covering 9.1%. This sample's treatment: randomized to nivolumab then ipilimumab (arm A) or the reverse (arm B). General study findings and limits: In arm A, pretreatment tumor clonality was associated with response.

The TCR originated in a human donor with melanoma. The chain links TRBV6-8 to TRBJ1-1; 11 bases fit TRBD1. The material sequenced was tumor tissue (inferred from file names), taken from a patient given nivolumab and ipilimumab in sequence. The CDR3 coding sequence is TGTGCCAGCAGTTCCCAACCGGGACAGGGGGTACCTGAAGCTTTCTTT. It translates to CASSSQPGQGVPEAFF.